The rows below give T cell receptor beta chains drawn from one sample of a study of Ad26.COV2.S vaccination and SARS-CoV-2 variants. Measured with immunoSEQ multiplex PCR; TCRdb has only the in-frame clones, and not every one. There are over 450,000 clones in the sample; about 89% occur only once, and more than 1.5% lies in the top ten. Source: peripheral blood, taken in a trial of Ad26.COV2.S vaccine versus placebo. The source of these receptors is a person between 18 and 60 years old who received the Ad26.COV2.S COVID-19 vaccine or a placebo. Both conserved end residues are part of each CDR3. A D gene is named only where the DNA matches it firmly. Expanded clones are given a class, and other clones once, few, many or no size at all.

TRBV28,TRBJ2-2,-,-,CASRRLATGELFF,TGTGCCAGCAGACGTTTAGCCACCGGGGAGCTGTTTTTT
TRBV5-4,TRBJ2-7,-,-,CASSDHRFERDEQYF,TGTGCCAGCAGCGACCACAGGTTCGAGAGAGACGAGCAGTACTTC
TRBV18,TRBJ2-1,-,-,CASSPPGLNEQFF,TGTGCCAGCTCACCACCGGGCCTAAATGAGCAGTTCTTC
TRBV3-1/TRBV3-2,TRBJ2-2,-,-,CASSFLSGTNTGELFF,TGTGCCAGCAGCTTTCTTAGCGGAACGAACACCGGGGAGCTGTTTTTT
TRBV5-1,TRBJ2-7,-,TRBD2,CASSLAGGVGEQYF,TGCGCCAGCAGCTTGGCGGGAGGGGTTGGGGAGCAGTACTTC
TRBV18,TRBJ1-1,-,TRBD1,CASSSGGNTEAFF,TGTGCCAGCTCGTCAGGGGGGAACACTGAAGCTTTCTTT
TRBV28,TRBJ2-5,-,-,CASSPSRTARLETQYF,TGTGCCAGCAGTCCAAGCCGGACAGCTAGACTGGAGACCCAGTACTTC
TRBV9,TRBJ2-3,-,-,CASSVVGAGTDTQYF,TGTGCCAGCAGCGTAGTTGGGGCAGGGACAGATACGCAGTATTTT
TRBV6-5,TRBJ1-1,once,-,CASTRYTEAFF,TGTGCCAGCACTCGCTACACTGAAGCTTTCTTT
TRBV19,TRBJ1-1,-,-,CASSMIGGGTEAFF,TGTGCCAGTAGTATGATTGGGGGTGGAACTGAAGCTTTCTTT
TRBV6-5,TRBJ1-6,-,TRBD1,CASRAGQGNSPLHF,TGTGCCAGCAGGGCAGGACAGGGGAATTCACCCCTCCACTTT
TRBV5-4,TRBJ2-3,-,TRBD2,CASSLNEGLAGVERTDTQYF,TGTGCCAGCAGCTTGAATGAGGGGCTAGCGGGAGTTGAAAGGACAGATACGCAGTATTTT
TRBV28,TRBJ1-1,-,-,CASSLDGGQNTEAFF,TGTGCCAGCAGTTTAGATGGGGGCCAGAACACTGAAGCTTTCTTT
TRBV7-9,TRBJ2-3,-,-,CASSFTWTDSTTDTQYF,TGTGCCAGCAGCTTTACCTGGACAGATTCAACCACAGATACGCAGTATTTT
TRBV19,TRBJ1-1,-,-,CASRAGVNTEAFF,TGTGCCAGTAGGGCAGGTGTGAACACTGAAGCTTTCTTT
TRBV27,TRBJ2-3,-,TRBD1,CASSRGGQGTDTQYF,TGTGCCAGCAGTAGGGGGGGACAGGGGACAGATACGCAGTATTTT
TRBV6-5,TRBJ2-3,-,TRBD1,CAVTGAGTDTQYF,TGTGCCGTTACAGGGGCAGGAACAGATACGCAGTATTTT
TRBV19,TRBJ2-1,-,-,CASSPWTEDEQFF,TGTGCCAGTAGTCCATGGACAGAAGATGAGCAGTTCTTC
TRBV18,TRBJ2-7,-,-,CASSPQGSYEQYF,TGTGCCAGCTCACCACAGGGTTCCTACGAGCAGTACTTC
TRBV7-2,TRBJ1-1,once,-,CASSLDPTGANTEAFF,TGTGCCAGCAGCTTAGACCCGACAGGAGCGAACACTGAAGCTTTCTTT
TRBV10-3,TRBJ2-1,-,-,CAISEMGGGGNNEQFF,TGTGCCATCAGTGAAATGGGTGGAGGGGGAAACAATGAGCAGTTCTTC